This T cell receptor beta chain comes out of a study of T cell repertoires in cytomegalovirus infection. The wider study: TCR beta signatures that were public indicated CMV infection and matching HLA type.

TCRdb independently ran MiXCR on the reads; one entry per CDR3 protein. The table has about 200,000 distinct CDR3 sequences, roughly 9% seen once; the top ten hold about 4.6%. This clonotype was counted between two and nine times. Its target is not known. It may be a read error: a sequence one base away is much more abundant. Overall study results and limits: It was HLA-C-restricted CMV-specific TCR beta clonotypes that dominated the response ex vivo. Cumulated frequencies of public TCR beta families served to identify carriers of CMV plus the relevant HLA.

The source of this sequence is a human donor in good health (CMV status not recorded). Some clones in this sample may be carry-over from other donors' samples. Sequencing used PBMCs.

CDR3 sequence: CASSRCKGGNQPQHF. The CDR3, as DNA: TGTGCCAGCAGTCGTTGTAAAGGGGGCAATCAGCCCCAGCATTTT. This chain joins TRBV28 and TRBJ1-5; perhaps TRBD1 as D (5 bases). V lost 5 bases and J 2 bases, leaving 13 bases between the germline ends. Germline CDR1 reads MDHEN; CDR2 reads SYDVKM. The CDR3 is made up of 15 amino acids.